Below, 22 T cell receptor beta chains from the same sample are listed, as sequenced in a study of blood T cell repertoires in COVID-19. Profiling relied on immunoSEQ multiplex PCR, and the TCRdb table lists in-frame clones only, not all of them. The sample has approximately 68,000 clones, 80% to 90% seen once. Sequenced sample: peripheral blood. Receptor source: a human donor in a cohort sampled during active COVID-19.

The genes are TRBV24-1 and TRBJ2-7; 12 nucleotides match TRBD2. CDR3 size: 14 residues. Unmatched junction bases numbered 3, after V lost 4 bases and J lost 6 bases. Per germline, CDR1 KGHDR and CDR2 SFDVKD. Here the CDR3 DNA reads TGTGCCACCAGTGACCGGGGACTAGCGGGCGAGCAGTACTTC. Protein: CATSDRGLAGEQYF.

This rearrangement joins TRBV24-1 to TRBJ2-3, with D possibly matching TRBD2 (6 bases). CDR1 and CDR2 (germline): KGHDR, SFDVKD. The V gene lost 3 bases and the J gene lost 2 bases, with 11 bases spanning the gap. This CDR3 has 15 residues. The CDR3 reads CATSDPGLPTDTQYF. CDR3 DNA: TGTGCCACCAGTGATCCGGGACTCCCCACAGATACGCAGTATTTT.

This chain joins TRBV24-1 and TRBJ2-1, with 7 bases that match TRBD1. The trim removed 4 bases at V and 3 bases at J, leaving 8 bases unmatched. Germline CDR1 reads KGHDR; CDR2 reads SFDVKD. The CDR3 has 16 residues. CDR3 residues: CATSESTGDHYNEQFF. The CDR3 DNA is TGTGCCACCAGTGAATCAACAGGGGACCACTACAATGAGCAGTTCTTC.

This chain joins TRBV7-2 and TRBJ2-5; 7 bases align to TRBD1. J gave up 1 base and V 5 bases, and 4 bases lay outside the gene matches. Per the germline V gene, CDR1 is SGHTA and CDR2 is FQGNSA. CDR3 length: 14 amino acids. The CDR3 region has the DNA TGTGCCAGCAGCACGGGACAGTTCCAAGAGACCCAGTACTTC. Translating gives CASSTGQFQETQYF.

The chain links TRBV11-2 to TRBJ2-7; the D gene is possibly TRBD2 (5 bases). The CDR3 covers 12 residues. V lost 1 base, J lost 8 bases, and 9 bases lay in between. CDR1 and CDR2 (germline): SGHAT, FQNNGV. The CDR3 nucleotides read TGTGCCAGCAGCTTAGGAGGACTTCAGCAGTACTTC. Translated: CASSLGGLQQYF.

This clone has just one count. The CDR3 here is CAWSAEGARYTF. The CDR3 bases are TGTGCCTGGAGTGCCGAAGGGGCCCGCTACACCTTC. The chain carries TRBV30 and TRBJ1-2; TRBD1 is a possible D gene (5 bases). V shed 1 base and J shed 9 bases, with 12 bases lying between them. Germline CDR1 and CDR2: GTSNPN and SVGIG (reference sequence). There are 12 residues in the CDR3.

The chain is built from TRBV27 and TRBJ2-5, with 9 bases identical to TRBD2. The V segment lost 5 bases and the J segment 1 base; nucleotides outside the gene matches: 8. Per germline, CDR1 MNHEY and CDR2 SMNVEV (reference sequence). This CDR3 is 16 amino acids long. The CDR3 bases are TGTGCCAGCAGTCCCACCAAACTAGCGGGCCAAGAGACCCAGTACTTC. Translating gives CASSPTKLAGQETQYF.

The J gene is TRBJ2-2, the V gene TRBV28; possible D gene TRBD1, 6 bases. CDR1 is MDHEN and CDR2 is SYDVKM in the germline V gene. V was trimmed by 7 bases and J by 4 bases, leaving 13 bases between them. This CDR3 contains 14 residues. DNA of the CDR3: TGTGCCAGCACCCTCCAGGGGTTCACCGGGGAGCTGTTTTTT. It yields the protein CASTLQGFTGELFF.

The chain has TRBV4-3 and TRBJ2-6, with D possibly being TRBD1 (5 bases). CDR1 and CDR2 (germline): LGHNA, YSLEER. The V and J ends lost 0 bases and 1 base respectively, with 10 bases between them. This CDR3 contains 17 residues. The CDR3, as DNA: TGCGCCAGCAGCCAAGATAGGACATCGTCTGGGGCCAACGTCCTGACTTTC. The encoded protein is CASSQDRTSSGANVLTF.

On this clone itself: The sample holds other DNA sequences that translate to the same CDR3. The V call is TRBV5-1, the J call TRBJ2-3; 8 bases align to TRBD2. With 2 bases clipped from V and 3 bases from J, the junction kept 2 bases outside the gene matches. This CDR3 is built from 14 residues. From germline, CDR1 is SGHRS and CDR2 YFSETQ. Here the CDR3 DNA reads TGCGCCAGCAGCTTAACTAGCGGAACAGATACGCAGTATTTT. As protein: CASSLTSGTDTQYF.

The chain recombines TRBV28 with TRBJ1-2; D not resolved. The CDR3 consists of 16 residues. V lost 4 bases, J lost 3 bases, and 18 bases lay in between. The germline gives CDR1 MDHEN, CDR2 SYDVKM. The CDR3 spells CASSSHDLLKYYGYTF. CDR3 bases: TGTGCCAGCAGTTCGCATGACTTGCTTAAATACTATGGCTACACCTTC.

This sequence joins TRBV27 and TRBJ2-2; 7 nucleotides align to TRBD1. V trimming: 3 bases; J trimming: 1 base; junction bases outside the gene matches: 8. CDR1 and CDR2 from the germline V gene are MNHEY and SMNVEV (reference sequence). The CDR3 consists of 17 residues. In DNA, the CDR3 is TGTGCCAGCAGTTTCTTCTCGGGACAGATGAACACCGGGGAGCTGTTTTTT. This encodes CASSFFSGQMNTGELFF.

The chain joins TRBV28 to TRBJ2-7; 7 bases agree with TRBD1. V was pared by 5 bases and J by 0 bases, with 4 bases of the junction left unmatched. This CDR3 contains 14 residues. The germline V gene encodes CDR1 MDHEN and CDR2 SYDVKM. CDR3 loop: CASSQQGISYEQYF. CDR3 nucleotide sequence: TGTGCCAGCAGTCAACAGGGGATCTCCTACGAGCAGTACTTC.

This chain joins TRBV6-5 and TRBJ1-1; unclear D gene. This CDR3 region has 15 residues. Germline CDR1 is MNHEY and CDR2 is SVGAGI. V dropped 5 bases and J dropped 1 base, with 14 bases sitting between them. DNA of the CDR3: TGTGCCAGCAGTAGCCCTCCTAACAGGAACACTGAAGCTTTCTTT. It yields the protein CASSSPPNRNTEAFF.

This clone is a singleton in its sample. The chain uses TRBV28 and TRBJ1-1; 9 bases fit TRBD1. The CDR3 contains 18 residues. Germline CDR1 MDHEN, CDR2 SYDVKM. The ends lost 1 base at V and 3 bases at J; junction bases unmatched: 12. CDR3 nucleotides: TGTGCCAGCAGTTTATCATTGGTGGGGACAGGGTTGGACACTGAAGCTTTCTTT. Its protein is CASSLSLVGTGLDTEAFF.

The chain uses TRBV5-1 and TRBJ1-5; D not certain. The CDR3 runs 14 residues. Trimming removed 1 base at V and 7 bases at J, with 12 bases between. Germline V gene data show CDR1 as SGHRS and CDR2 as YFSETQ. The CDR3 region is CASSLYGSGQPQHF. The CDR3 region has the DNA TGCGCCAGCAGCTTGTACGGGTCCGGGCAGCCCCAGCATTTT.

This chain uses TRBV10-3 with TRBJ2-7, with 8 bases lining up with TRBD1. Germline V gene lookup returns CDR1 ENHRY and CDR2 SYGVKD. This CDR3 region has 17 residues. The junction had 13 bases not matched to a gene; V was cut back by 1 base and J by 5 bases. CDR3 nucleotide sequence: TGTGCCATCAGTGAGTTTCTGATCTGGACAGGGTCCCACGAGCAGTACTTC. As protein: CAISEFLIWTGSHEQYF.

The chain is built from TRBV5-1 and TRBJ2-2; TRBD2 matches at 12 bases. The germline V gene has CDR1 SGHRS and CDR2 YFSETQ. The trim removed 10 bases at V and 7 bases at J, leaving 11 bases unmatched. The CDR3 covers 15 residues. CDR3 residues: CASRQLAGGHGELFF. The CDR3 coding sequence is TGCGCCTCCCGGCAACTAGCGGGAGGTCACGGGGAGCTGTTTTTT.

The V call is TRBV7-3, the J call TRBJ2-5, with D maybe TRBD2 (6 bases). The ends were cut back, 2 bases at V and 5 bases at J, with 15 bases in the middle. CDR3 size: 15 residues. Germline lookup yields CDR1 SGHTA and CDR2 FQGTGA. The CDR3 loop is CASSLGGGTGETQYF. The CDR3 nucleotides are TGTGCCAGCAGCTTAGGTGGCGGGACGGGGGAGACCCAGTACTTC. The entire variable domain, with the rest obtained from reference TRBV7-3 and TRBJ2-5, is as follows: GAGVSQTPSNKVTEKGKYVELRCDPISGHTALYWYRQSLGQGPEFLIYFQGTGAADDSGLPNDRFFAVRPEGSVSTLKIQRTERGDSAVYLCASSLGGGTGETQYFGPGTRLLVL.

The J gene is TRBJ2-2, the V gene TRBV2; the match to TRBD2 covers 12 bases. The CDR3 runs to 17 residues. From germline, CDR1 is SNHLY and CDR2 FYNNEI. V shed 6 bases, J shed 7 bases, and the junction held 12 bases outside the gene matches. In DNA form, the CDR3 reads TGTGCCAGCAGCCTGGGACCTAGCGGGAGGGCCGGCGGGGAGCTGTTTTTT. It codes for CASSLGPSGRAGGELFF.

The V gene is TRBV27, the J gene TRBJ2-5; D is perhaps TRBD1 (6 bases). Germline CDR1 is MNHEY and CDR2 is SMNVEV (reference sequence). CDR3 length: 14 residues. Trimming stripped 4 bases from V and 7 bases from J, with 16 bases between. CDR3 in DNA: TGTGCCAGCAGTTCCCCAGGGGCTTATGGGACCCAGTACTTC. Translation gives CASSSPGAYGTQYF.

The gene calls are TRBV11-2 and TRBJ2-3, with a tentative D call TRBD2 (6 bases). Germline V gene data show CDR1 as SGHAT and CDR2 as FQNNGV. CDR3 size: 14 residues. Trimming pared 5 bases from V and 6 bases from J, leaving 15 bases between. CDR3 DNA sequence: TGTGCCAGCAGCCCCCCGGGGAGGAAGGATACGCAGTATTTT. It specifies CASSPPGRKDTQYF.